The 28 T cell receptor beta chains below were found in one sample sequenced in a study of tumor-infiltrating lymphocytes in primary liver carcinoma (dated by TCRdb to 2015 to 2018). Sequencing used an Illumina HiSeq 2500. TCRbeta-specific cDNA was reverse-transcribed from approximately 460 ng total RNA using a constant-region primer and ProtoScript II reverse transcriptase. Construction of the TCRbeta libraries relied on three nested rounds of multiplex PCR, following a slightly modified ARM-PCR procedure. Each of the first two PCR rounds ran for approximately 9 cycles using multiplex TRBV1-TRBV30 forward primers together with a Cbeta reverse primer. The public reads were run again by TCRdb, first through fastp at Q25 and then through MiXCR, and only productive beta chains were kept. Rows matching on CDR3 protein sequence are summarized as one entry with the most common DNA and genes. This sample is represented by about 310,000 distinct CDR3 sequences; roughly two thirds of them were singletons. The ten largest make up approximately 9% of the sample.

Blood RNA was extracted from unsorted whole blood using TRIzol reagent, and germline DNA was obtained with the DNeasy Blood & Tissue kit. The sequenced material came from peripheral blood. The receptors were gathered from a man in his forties with primary liver carcinoma and hepatitis B virus infection.

This clonotype was counted at least ten times. This chain joins TRBV24-1 and TRBJ2-1, with TRBD2 matching 10 bases. J lost 8 bases, V lost 5 bases, and 5 bases had no gene match. The germline V gene encodes CDR1 KGHDR and CDR2 SFDVKD. The CDR3 loop spans 14 amino acids. CDR3 nucleotide sequence: TGTGCCACCAGTGCAGCGGGAGGGCTTGATGAGCAGTTCTTC. Its translation: CATSAAGGLDEQFF.

At least ten counts were recorded for this clonotype. This chain uses TRBV11-2 with TRBJ2-7; maybe TRBD1 (6 bases). This CDR3 contains 15 residues. CDR1 and CDR2 (germline): SGHAT, FQNNGV. Trimming shortened V by 1 base and J by 2 bases, and 12 bases separated the two germline ends. The CDR3 loop reads CASSLGQANTYEQYF. In DNA form, the CDR3 reads TGTGCCAGCAGCTTAGGACAGGCGAATACCTACGAGCAGTACTTC.

A word on this clonotype: This sequence may be a read error, since a much larger clone differs from it by one base. The chain combines TRBV6-2 or TRBV6-3 with TRBJ2-2; D possibly corresponds to TRBD1 (6 bases). Germline V gene lookup returns CDR1 MNHEY and CDR2 SVGEGT. This CDR3 comprises 13 residues. The CDR3 loop is CASSRTATGELLF. In DNA, the CDR3 is TGTGCCAGCAGTCGGACAGCCACCGGGGAGCTGCTTTTT.

CDR3 region: CASSLRTGGKGETQYF. The CDR3 coding sequence is TGTGCCAGCAGCTTACGGACAGGGGGAAAAGGAGAGACCCAGTACTTC. V gene TRBV5-4 combines with J gene TRBJ2-5, with 10 bases that match TRBD1. The CDR3 is 16 residues long. V shed 2 bases and J 4 bases; nucleotides not matched to a gene: 8. The V gene's germline CDR1 is SGHNT and CDR2 YYREEE (reference sequence).

Notes on this clonotype: This could be a read error, since a much larger clone is one nucleotide away. This CDR3 fails to terminate in the conserved phenylalanine or tryptophan, so it likely reflects a read error. This rearrangement joins TRBV12-3 or TRBV12-4 to TRBJ2-6; 8 bases fit TRBD1. V lost 3 bases, J lost 4 bases, and 8 bases stayed unmatched. The CDR3 length is 17 residues. CDR3 residues: CASSFWQGATGANVLTL. In DNA, the CDR3 is TGTGCCAGCAGTTTTTGGCAGGGGGCGACAGGGGCCAACGTCCTGACTCTC.

As for this clonotype: One junction end disagrees with the germline gene, perhaps due to a read error. The V gene is TRBV11-3, the J gene TRBJ2-2; D possibly matches TRBD1 or TRBD2 (5 bases each). Germline values: CDR1 SGHNT, CDR2 YENEEA. The CDR3 has 16 amino acids. This chain's CDR3 is CTSSPTGIGATGELFF. The CDR3 bases are TGTACCAGCAGCCCAACCGGGATAGGGGCAACCGGGGAGCTGTTTTTT.

For this clonotype: As the CDR3 is not closed by the conserved phenylalanine or tryptophan, this likely results from a read error. The V and J genes are TRBV4-2 and TRBJ2-1; TRBD2 might be the D (6 bases). The germline V gene has CDR1 LGHNA and CDR2 YNFKEQ. The CDR3 is made up of 16 amino acids. The CDR3 region has the DNA TGTGCCAACAGCCAAGATGGGGGGAGGACCTACAATGAGCAGTTCATC. Its protein product is CANSQDGGRTYNEQFI.

Turning to this clonotype: The germline gene is not matched at one end of the junction; a read error may be the cause. V is TRBV6-2 or TRBV6-3 and J is TRBJ1-1; D not resolved. Germline CDR1 reads MNHEY; CDR2 reads SVGEGT. The CDR3 has 14 residues. CDR3 sequence reads: CASTYLGSNTEAFF. The CDR3 DNA reads TGTGCCAGCACTTACCTCGGGTCTAATACTGAAGCTTTCTTT.

This clonotype has a handful of counts. Since a much larger clone is just one base distant, this may be a read error. This is likely a read error, given that the CDR3 carries no conserved phenylalanine or tryptophan at its end. V gene TRBV6-2 or TRBV6-3 combines with J gene TRBJ1-5; D not certain. The CDR3 extends over 13 amino acids. Germline V gene data show CDR1 as MNHEY and CDR2 as SVGEGT. V dropped 0 bases and J dropped 5 bases, with 5 bases sitting between them. The CDR3 DNA sequence: TGTGCCAGCAGTTACTCTGCGGATCAGCCCCAGCATTGT. It is translated as CASSYSADQPQHC.

This chain joins TRBV21-1 and TRBJ2-2; the table gives TRBD1 as D, unverified against the DNA. TRBV21-1 is a listed pseudogene. The CDR3 is made up of 17 amino acids. CDR3 in DNA: TGTGCCAGCAGCAAGGAAGGACAGGGCGCGAACACCGGGGAGCTGTTTTTT. Its translation: CASSKEGQGANTGELFF.

This clonotype was detected only once. At one boundary the junction diverges from the germline segment, which might be a read error. V is TRBV29-1 and J is TRBJ1-1, with D hard to call. Germline CDR1 and CDR2: SQVTM and ANQGSEA. CDR3 length: 13 amino acids. CDR3 nucleotide sequence: TGCAGCGCCGAGTACGGGCTGAACGCTGAAGCTTTCTTT. This encodes CSAEYGLNAEAFF.

The chain employs TRBV4-3 and TRBJ2-6, with 7 bases fitting TRBD2. V lost 6 bases and J lost 1; bases outside the gene matches: 12. The CDR3 loop spans 18 amino acids. Germline V gene data show CDR1 as LGHNA and CDR2 as YSLEER. CDR3 bases: TGCGCCAGCAGTTCCGGACTAGTGGAAATTTCTGGGGCCAACGTCCTGACTTTC. Its protein product is CASSSGLVEISGANVLTF.

Worth noting for this clonotype: Without the conserved terminal phenylalanine or tryptophan, this CDR3 likely stems from a read error. The chain uses TRBV28 and TRBJ2-1, with 12 bases matching TRBD2. The CDR3 extends over 15 amino acids. The trim removed 7 bases at V and 8 bases at J, leaving 9 bases unmatched. Germline V CDR1 and CDR2: MDHEN, SYDVKM. This CDR3 is CASTSSGRGGHEQFS. In DNA, the CDR3 is TGTGCCAGCACCTCTAGCGGGAGGGGGGGCCATGAGCAGTTCTCC.

A note on this clonotype: One end of the junction varies from germline; a read error may be responsible. This chain uses TRBV4-2 with TRBJ2-1, with 15 bases aligning to TRBD2. The V gene's germline CDR1 is LGHNA and CDR2 YNFKEQ. This CDR3 is 17 amino acids long. The CDR3 DNA reads as TGTGCCAGCATCCAAGGACTAGCGGGAGGGGGCGACAATGAGCAGTTCTTC. Translated: CASIQGLAGGGDNEQFF.

This clonotype has only a few counts. This may be a read error: a much more frequent sequence differs by one nucleotide. This chain joins TRBV4-2 and TRBJ1-3; TRBD1 matches at 7 bases. Germline V gives CDR1 LGHNA, CDR2 YNFKEQ. The CDR3 has 17 residues. V shed 3 bases and J 9 bases; nucleotides not matched to a gene: 17. CDR3 sequence (DNA): TGTGCCAGCAGCCAGAACACAGGGGCCGCGGTGCGAAGCACCATATATTTT. Its translation: CASSQNTGAAVRSTIYF.

Details on this clonotype: The junction departs from germline at one end; a sequencing error may be responsible. The chain uses TRBV11-3 and TRBJ2-1; D is unclear. Germline lookup yields CDR1 SGHNT and CDR2 YENEEA. The CDR3 is 13 residues long. The CDR3 DNA reads TGTGCCAGCAACTTAGGTAGACTCGGTGAGCAATTCTTC. It yields the protein CASNLGRLGEQFF.

The V and J genes are TRBV5-1 and TRBJ1-6, with 10 positions matching TRBD1. The CDR3 has 16 residues. V lost 3 bases, J lost 7 bases, and 7 bases stayed unmatched. Looked up from germline, CDR1 is SGHRS and CDR2 is YFSETQ. CDR3: CASSSTRDRGNSPLHF. CDR3 nucleotide sequence: TGCGCCAGCAGCTCGACCCGGGACAGGGGAAATTCACCCCTCCACTTT. The full variable domain, rest sourced from reference TRBV5-1 and TRBJ1-6, is KAGVTQTPRYLIKTRGQQVTLSCSPISGHRSVSWYQQTPGQGLQFLFEYFSETQRNKGNFPGRFSGRQFSNSRSEMNVSTLELGDSALYLCASSSTRDRGNSPLHFGNGTRLTVT.

To note about this clonotype: This may arise from a read error, as a much more abundant clone is one base away. The DNA is left out, because the CDR3 cannot be placed on it with certainty; the CDR3 is given as TCRdb lists it. The V call is TRBV12-3 or TRBV12-4, the J call TRBJ2-7. The CDR3 adds up to 14 amino acids, both ends counted. The CDR3 spells CASILDQRSYEQYF.

About this clonotype itself: This may be a read error, as it is one base from a much larger clone. The J gene is TRBJ1-4, the V gene TRBV6-6; 9 bases line up with TRBD1. This CDR3 region has 15 residues. The V gene end was trimmed by 6 bases and the J gene end by 4 bases; junction bases not matched to a gene: 6. Per germline, CDR1 MNHNY and CDR2 SVGAGI (reference sequence). The CDR3 spells CASSPLDRGNEKLFF. The CDR3 bases are TGTGCCAGCAGCCCTTTGGACAGGGGTAATGAAAAACTGTTTTTT.

A note on this clonotype: One end of the junction is discordant with germline, which a read error may explain. The chain carries TRBV11-2 and TRBJ2-4, with 7 bases identical to TRBD1. There are 16 residues in the CDR3. CDR1 is SGHAT, CDR2 FQNNGV, per germline. In DNA form, the CDR3 reads TGTGCCAGCAGCCCGAGAGGGGGCAGGGCAGCGAACATTCGGTACTTC. As protein: CASSPRGGRAANIRYF.

This clonotype was observed at least ten times. The chain uses TRBV6-5 and TRBJ2-1; 9 positions match TRBD2. V was clipped by 7 bases and J by 5 bases; unmatched bases: 6. Germline values: CDR1 MNHEY, CDR2 SVGAGI. This CDR3 is 14 amino acids long. The CDR3 is CASTRLAGNNEQFF. CDR3 nucleotides: TGTGCCAGCACGCGGCTAGCGGGGAACAATGAGCAGTTCTTC.

This clonotype was detected only once. Being one base from a much bigger clone, this may be a read error. The CDR3 DNA sequence: TGCGCCAGCAGCCAAGCTTTGACAGGATTCTACGAGCAGTACTTC. Amino acids: CASSQALTGFYEQYF. V is TRBV4-1 and J is TRBJ2-7; D is perhaps TRBD1 (6 bases). Trimming removed 1 base from V and 3 bases from J, with 13 bases in between. The CDR3 has 15 amino acids. Germline lookup yields CDR1 MGHRA and CDR2 YSYEKL.

Comment on this clonotype: Being one base from a much bigger clone, this may be a read error. The rearrangement joins TRBV6-1 to TRBJ2-7; D is unresolved. V lost 11 bases and J lost 0, with 14 bases in between. The CDR3 totals 13 residues. Germline loops: CDR1 MNHNS, CDR2 SASEGT. CDR3 sequence reads: CAVPVPGSYEQYF. DNA for the CDR3: TGTGCCGTCCCAGTACCGGGCTCCTACGAGCAGTACTTC.

With regard to this clonotype: This may come from a read error, since a much larger clone is one base off. This rearrangement joins TRBV6-5 to TRBJ2-6, with D possibly matching TRBD1 (6 bases). Germline CDR1 reads MNHEY; CDR2 reads SVGAGI. This CDR3 has 15 amino acids. CDR3 bases: TGTGCCAGCAGTCTCTCAGGGGCTGGGCCCAACGTCCTGACTTTC. This sequence encodes CASSLSGAGPNVLTF.

This clonotype was detected once. This chain connects TRBV28 to TRBJ2-4; 8 bases line up with TRBD1. The V gene's germline CDR1 is MDHEN and CDR2 SYDVKM. The CDR3 has 17 amino acids. Trimming removed 4 bases from V and 0 bases from J; junction bases left unmatched: 8. The CDR3 DNA reads TGTGCCAGCAGTTCCTTCAGGGGGCAACTAGCCAAAAACATTCAGTACTTC. Its translation is CASSSFRGQLAKNIQYF.

The chain uses TRBV28 and TRBJ2-7; the match to TRBD2 covers 11 bases. After removal of 11 bases from V and 5 bases from J, the junction contained 8 bases not matched to a gene. This CDR3 is built from 13 residues. Germline V lookup: CDR1 MDHEN, CDR2 SYDVKM. CDR3: CAGGTSGEDEQYF. The CDR3 DNA reads TGTGCCGGCGGGACTAGCGGAGAGGACGAGCAGTACTTC.

As regards this clonotype: The junction departs from the called germline gene at one end, perhaps through a read error. V usage is TRBV6-1 and J usage is TRBJ2-7; possible D gene TRBD2, 6 bases. The CDR3 is made up of 12 amino acids. The V gene's germline CDR1 is MNHNS and CDR2 SASEGT. The CDR3 is CASSEGTGKQHF. The CDR3 nucleotides read TGTGCCAGCAGCGAAGGGACTGGAAAGCAGCACTTC.

A few counts support this clonotype. V is TRBV6-2 or TRBV6-3 and J is TRBJ2-2; 10 bases agree with TRBD2. This CDR3 is 16 amino acids long. V was clipped by 3 bases and J by 5 bases; unmatched bases: 6. Germline values: CDR1 MNHEY, CDR2 SVGEGT. The CDR3 reads CASSYTAGGTTGELFF. The CDR3 DNA sequence: TGTGCCAGCAGTTATACAGCGGGAGGGACGACCGGGGAGCTGTTTTTT.